The 8 T cell receptor beta chains in this list originate from one sample, sequenced in a study of cytomegalovirus exposure and HLA in healthy donors. Vbeta (60) and Jbeta (13) primers were used in the PCR. Some clones are missing from TCRdb's copy, which holds only in-frame ones; the method was immunoSEQ multiplex PCR. Found here are roughly 110,000 clones, 82% of them singletons; the top ten hold less than 3.5%. The specimen sequenced was PBMCs. All receptors come from a man aged 25 to 40 in good health and CMV-seropositive.

The gene calls are TRBV9 and TRBJ1-2; a possible D gene is TRBD1 (5 bases). V gave up 1 base and J gave up 0 bases, with 10 bases separating them. CDR1 is SGDLS and CDR2 is YYNGEE in the germline V gene. The CDR3 contains 15 residues. CDR3 in amino acids: CASSVSGVSNYGYTF. The CDR3 DNA reads TGTGCCAGCAGCGTATCGGGGGTGTCTAACTATGGCTACACCTTC. Full variable domain (rest looked up from reference TRBV9 and TRBJ1-2): DSGVTQTPKHLITATGQRVTLRCSPRSGDLSVYWYQQSLDQGLQFLIQYYNGEERAKGNILERFSAQQFPDLHSELNLSSLELGDSALYFCASSVSGVSNYGYTFGSGTRLTVV.

The chain employs TRBV19 and TRBJ2-1, with 10 bases lining up with TRBD2. Germline V gene data show CDR1 as LNHDA and CDR2 as SQIVND (reference sequence). This CDR3 contains 12 residues. The trim removed 7 bases at V and 9 bases at J, leaving 3 bases unmatched. As DNA, the CDR3 is TGTGCCAGTACAATAGCGGGGGGTGAGCAGTTCTTC. Protein sequence: CASTIAGGEQFF.

The chain uses TRBV7-9 and TRBJ1-4, with D perhaps matching TRBD1 (5 bases). The germline V gene has CDR1 SEHNR and CDR2 FQNEAQ (reference sequence). Deletions cut 2 bases from V and 4 bases from J, with 11 bases between. The CDR3 runs to 15 residues. In DNA form, the CDR3 reads TGTGCCAGCAGCTTATACGGGCAGGGTAATGAAAAACTGTTTTTT. Translated, it gives CASSLYGQGNEKLFF.

The sample holds one count of this clone. The chain has TRBV11-1 and TRBJ2-3; the D gene is possibly TRBD1 (5 bases). With 6 bases removed from V and 0 bases from J, the gap between germline ends came to 13 bases. The CDR3 is 15 residues long. Germline loops: CDR1 SGHAT, CDR2 FQDESV (reference sequence). CDR3 region: CASSRVRASTDTQYF. In nucleotides, the CDR3 is TGTGCCAGCAGTCGGGTCAGGGCGAGCACAGATACGCAGTATTTT.

In this sample, this clone turned up a few times. This rearrangement joins TRBV5-6 to TRBJ2-7; possible D gene TRBD1, 6 bases. V dropped 2 bases and J dropped 3 bases, with 9 bases sitting between them. From germline, CDR1 is SGHDT and CDR2 YYEEEE. There are 13 residues in the CDR3. CDR3 sequence reads: CASSLRTDYEQYF. The CDR3 DNA reads as TGTGCCAGCAGCTTAAGGACAGACTACGAGCAGTACTTC.

This clone was seen only once. This chain links TRBV11-2 with TRBJ2-2; 10 bases agree with TRBD2. The CDR3 has 16 residues. Per the germline V gene, CDR1 is SGHAT and CDR2 is FQNNGV. J gave up 2 bases and V 1 base, and 1 base lay outside the gene matches. The CDR3 protein is CASSLVLAGNTGELFF. CDR3 in DNA: TGTGCCAGCAGCTTAGTACTAGCGGGAAACACCGGGGAGCTGTTTTTT. Supplemented by reference TRBV11-2 and TRBJ2-2, the full variable domain reads EAGVAQSPRYKIIEKRQSVAFWCNPISGHATLYWYQQILGQGPKLLIQFQNNGVVDDSQLPKDRFSAERLKGVDSTLKIQPAKLEDSAVYLCASSLVLAGNTGELFFGEGSRLTVL.

The chain carries TRBV5-8 and TRBJ1-4; no clear D. The CDR3 is 13 amino acids. V was trimmed by 4 bases and J by 15 bases, leaving 19 bases between them. Germline CDR1 reads SGHTS; CDR2 reads YDEGEE. The DNA of the CDR3 is TGTGCCAGCAGCCAAACTCCGGAGGGTTACGTGTTTTTT. It translates to CASSQTPEGYVFF.

The rearrangement links TRBV7-8 to TRBJ2-3, with unresolved D. Trimming took off 1 base at V and 6 bases at J, with 5 bases between the two ends. The CDR3 extends over 12 amino acids. The germline CDR1 and CDR2 sequences are SGHVS and FQNEAQ. The CDR3: CASSLGADTQYF. As DNA, the CDR3 is TGTGCCAGCAGCTTAGGAGCGGATACGCAGTATTTT.